This TCR beta chain derives from a study of blood T cell repertoires in COVID-19. Data came from immunoSEQ multiplex PCR; TCRdb stores just in-frame clones and leaves some out. This sample has fewer than 75,000 clones, with about four fifths found just once. The CDR3 runs 17 residues. Germline CDR1 is LGHDT and CDR2 is YNNKEL (reference sequence). Trimming stripped 4 bases from V and 9 bases from J, with 25 bases between. This chain links TRBV3-1 (or the pseudogene TRBV3-2) with TRBJ2-1, with TRBD2 as a possible D gene (6 bases). The sequence derives from a woman aged 60-70 years with acute or convalescent COVID-19. The source material was peripheral blood. For the CDR3, the DNA is TGTGCCAGCAGCCGAGTGGGAGCTTCGGGACTTCAACGTGAGCAGTTCTTC. It codes for CASSRVGASGLQREQFF.